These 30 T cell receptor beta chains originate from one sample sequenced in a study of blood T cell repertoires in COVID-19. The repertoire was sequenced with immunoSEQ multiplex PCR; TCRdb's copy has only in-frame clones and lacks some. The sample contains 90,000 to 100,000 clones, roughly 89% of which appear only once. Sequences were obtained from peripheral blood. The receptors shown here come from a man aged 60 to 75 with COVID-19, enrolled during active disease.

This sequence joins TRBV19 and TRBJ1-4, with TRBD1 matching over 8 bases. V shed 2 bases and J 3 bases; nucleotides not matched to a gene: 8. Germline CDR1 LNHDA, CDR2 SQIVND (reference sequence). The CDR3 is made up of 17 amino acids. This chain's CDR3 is CASSIPQGASANEKLFF. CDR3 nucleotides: TGTGCCAGTAGTATACCCCAGGGGGCGAGTGCTAATGAAAAACTGTTTTTT.

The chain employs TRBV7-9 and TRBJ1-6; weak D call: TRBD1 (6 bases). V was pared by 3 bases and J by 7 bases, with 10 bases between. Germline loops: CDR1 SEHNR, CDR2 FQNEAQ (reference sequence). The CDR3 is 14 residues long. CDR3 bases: TGTGCCAGCAGCTTTGGGACACCGAATTCACCCCTCCACTTT. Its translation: CASSFGTPNSPLHF. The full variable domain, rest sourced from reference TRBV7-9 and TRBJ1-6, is DTGVSQNPRHKITKRGQNVTFRCDPISEHNRLYWYRQTLGQGPEFLTYFQNEAQLEKSRLLSDRFSAERPKGSFSTLEIQRTEQGDSAMYLCASSFGTPNSPLHFGNGTRLTVT.

The CDR3, as DNA: TGCGCCAGCAGCTTGGATGGTAGCGGGAGAGACGAGTACTTC. Amino acids: CASSLDGSGRDEYF. The chain carries TRBV5-1 and TRBJ2-7, with TRBD2 matching 9 bases. The germline CDR1 and CDR2 sequences are SGHRS and YFSETQ. With V trimmed by 0 bases and J by 11 bases, 9 bases remained unmatched. The CDR3 has 14 residues.

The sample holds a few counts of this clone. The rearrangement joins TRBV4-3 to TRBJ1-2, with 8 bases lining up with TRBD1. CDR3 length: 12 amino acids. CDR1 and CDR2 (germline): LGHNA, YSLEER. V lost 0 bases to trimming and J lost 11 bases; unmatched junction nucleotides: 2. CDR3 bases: TGCGCCAGCAGCCAAGATGACAGGGGATACACCTTC. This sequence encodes CASSQDDRGYTF.

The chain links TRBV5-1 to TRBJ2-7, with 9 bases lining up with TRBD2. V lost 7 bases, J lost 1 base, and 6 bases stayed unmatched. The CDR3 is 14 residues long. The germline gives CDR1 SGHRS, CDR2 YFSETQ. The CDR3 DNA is TGCGCCAGCTCGCCTAGCGGGGTTTCCTACGAGCAGTACTTC. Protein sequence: CASSPSGVSYEQYF.

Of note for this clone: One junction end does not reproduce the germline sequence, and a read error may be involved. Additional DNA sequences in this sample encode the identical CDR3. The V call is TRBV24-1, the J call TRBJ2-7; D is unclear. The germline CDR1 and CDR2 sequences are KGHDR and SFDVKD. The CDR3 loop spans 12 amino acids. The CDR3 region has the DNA TGCGCCACCTGCCCAGGCTCCTACGAGCAGTACTTC. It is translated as CATCPGSYEQYF.

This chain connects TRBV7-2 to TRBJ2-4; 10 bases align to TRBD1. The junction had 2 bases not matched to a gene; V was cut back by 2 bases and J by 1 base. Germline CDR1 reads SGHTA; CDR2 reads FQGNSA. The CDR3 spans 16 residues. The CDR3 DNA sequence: TGTGCCAGCAGCTTAAGACAGGGGGCGGCCAAAAACATTCAGTACTTC. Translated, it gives CASSLRQGAAKNIQYF.

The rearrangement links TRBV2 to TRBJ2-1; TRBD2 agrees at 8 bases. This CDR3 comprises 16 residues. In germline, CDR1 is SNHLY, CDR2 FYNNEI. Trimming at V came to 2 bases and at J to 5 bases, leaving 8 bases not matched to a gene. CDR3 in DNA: TGTGCCAGCAGTGAAAGGGAACTAGCGGACCACAATGAGCAGTTCTTC. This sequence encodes CASSERELADHNEQFF.

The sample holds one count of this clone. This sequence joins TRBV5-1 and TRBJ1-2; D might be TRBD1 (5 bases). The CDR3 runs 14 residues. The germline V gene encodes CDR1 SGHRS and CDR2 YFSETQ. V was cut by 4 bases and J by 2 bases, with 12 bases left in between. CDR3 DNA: TGCGCCAGCAGCATCGACAGCCTCAACTATGGCTACACCTTC. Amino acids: CASSIDSLNYGYTF. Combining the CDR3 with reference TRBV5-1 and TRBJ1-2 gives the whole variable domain KAGVTQTPRYLIKTRGQQVTLSCSPISGHRSVSWYQQTPGQGLQFLFEYFSETQRNKGNFPGRFSGRQFSNSRSEMNVSTLELGDSALYLCASSIDSLNYGYTFGSGTRLTVV.

The CDR3 sequence is CASTRDRNSNQPQHF. The CDR3 coding sequence is TGTGCCAGCACCCGGGACAGAAATAGCAATCAGCCCCAGCATTTT. The rearrangement uses TRBV2 and TRBJ1-5; 7 bases line up with TRBD1. The trim removed 7 bases at V and 0 bases at J, leaving 6 bases unmatched. Germline assignment: CDR1 SNHLY and CDR2 FYNNEI. The CDR3 consists of 15 residues.

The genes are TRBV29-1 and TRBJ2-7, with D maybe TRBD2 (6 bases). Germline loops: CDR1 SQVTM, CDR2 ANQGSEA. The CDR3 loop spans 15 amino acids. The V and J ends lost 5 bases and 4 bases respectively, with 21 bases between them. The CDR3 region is CSVRRDLDWRYEQYF. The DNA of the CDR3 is TGCAGCGTTCGCCGGGACTTGGATTGGAGATACGAGCAGTACTTC.

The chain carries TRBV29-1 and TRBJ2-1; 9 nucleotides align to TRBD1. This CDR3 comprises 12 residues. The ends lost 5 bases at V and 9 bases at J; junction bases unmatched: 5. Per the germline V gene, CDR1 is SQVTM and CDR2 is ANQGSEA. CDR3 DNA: TGCAGCGTTCAACAGGGGGCAGGTGAGCAGTTCTTC. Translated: CSVQQGAGEQFF.

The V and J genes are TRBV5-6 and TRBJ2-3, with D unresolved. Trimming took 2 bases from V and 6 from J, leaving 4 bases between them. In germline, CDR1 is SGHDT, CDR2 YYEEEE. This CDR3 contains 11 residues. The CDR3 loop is CASSLHDTQYF. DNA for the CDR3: TGTGCCAGCAGCTTACACGATACGCAGTATTTT.

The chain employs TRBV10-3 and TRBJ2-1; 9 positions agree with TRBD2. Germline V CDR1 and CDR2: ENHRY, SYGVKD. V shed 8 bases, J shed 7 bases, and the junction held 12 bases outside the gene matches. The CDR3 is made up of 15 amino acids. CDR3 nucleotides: TGTGCCATCTTAGAGGGGCTAGCGGGACTTAATGAGCAGTTCTTC. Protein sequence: CAILEGLAGLNEQFF.

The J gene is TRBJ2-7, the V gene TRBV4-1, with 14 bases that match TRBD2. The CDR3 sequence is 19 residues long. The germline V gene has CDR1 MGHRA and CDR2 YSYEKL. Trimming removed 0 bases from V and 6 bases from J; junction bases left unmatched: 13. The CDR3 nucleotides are TGCGCCAGCAGCCAAGATCTGGGACTAGCGGGAGCGGAGCCGGCCGAGCAGTACTTC. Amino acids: CASSQDLGLAGAEPAEQYF.

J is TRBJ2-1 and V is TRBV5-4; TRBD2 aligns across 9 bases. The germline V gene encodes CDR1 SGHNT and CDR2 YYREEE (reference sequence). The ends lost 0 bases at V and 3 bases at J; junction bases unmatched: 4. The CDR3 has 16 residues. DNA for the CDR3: TGTGCCAGCAGCTTGGCCGCTAGCGGGGTCTACAATGAGCAGTTCTTC. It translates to CASSLAASGVYNEQFF.

CDR3 nucleotides: TGTGCCAGCAGCTTGGCGATCGGGGACAGCCGGTGGGACACCATATATTTT. Residues: CASSLAIGDSRWDTIYF. This rearrangement joins TRBV5-4 to TRBJ1-3; 7 nucleotides agree with TRBD1. Trimming cost V 0 bases and J 8 bases; bases outside gene matches: 14. CDR3 size: 17 residues. Germline V CDR1 and CDR2: SGHNT, YYREEE (reference sequence). The full variable domain, rest sourced from reference TRBV5-4 and TRBJ1-3, is ETGVTQSPTHLIKTRGQQVTLRCSSQSGHNTVSWYQQALGQGPQFIFQYYREEENGRGNFPPRFSGLQFPNYSSELNVNALELDDSALYLCASSLAIGDSRWDTIYFGEGSWLTVV.

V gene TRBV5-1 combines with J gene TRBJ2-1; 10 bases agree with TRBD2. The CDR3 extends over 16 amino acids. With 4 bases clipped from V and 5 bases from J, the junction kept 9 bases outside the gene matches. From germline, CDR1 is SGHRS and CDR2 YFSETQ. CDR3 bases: TGCGCCAGCAGCCCGGACGGACTAGCGGTGAACAATGAGCAGTTCTTC. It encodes CASSPDGLAVNNEQFF.

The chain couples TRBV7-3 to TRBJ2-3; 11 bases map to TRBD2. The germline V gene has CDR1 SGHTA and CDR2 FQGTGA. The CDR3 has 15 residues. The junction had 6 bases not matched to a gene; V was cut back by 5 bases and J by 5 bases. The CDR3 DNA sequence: TGTGCCAGCAGCCCCCAAGGGACTAGCGGAGATACGCAGTATTTT. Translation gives CASSPQGTSGDTQYF.

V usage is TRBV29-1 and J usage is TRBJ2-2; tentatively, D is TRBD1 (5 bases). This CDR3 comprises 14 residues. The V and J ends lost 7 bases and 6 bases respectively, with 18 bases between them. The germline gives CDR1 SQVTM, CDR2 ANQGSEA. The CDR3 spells CSAALRDFAGELFF. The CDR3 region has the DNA TGCAGCGCGGCCCTCAGGGATTTCGCCGGGGAGCTGTTTTTT.

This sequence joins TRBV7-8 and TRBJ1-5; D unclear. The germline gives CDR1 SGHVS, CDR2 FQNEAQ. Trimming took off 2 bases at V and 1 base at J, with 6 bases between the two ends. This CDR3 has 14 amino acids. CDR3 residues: CASSLRESNQPQHF. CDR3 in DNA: TGTGCCAGCAGCTTAAGGGAGAGCAATCAGCCCCAGCATTTT.

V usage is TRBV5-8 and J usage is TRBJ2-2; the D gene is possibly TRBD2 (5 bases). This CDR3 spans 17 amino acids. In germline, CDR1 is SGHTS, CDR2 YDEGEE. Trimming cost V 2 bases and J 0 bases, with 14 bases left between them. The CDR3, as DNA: TGTGCCAGCAGCTTCCCGGCTGAGAGGGCGAACACCGGGGAGCTGTTTTTT. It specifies CASSFPAERANTGELFF.

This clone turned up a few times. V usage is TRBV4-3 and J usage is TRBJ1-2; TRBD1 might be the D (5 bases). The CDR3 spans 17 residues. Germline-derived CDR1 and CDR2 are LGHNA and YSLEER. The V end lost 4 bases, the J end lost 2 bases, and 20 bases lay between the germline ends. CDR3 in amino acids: CASSLIVTGDTNYGYTF. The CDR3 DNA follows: TGCGCCAGCAGCCTTATAGTTACGGGGGATACAAACTATGGCTACACCTTC.

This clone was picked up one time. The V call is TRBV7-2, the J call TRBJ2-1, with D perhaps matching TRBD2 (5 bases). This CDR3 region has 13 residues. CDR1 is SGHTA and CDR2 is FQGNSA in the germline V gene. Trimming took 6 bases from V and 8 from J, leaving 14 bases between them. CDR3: CASRHGNVDEQFF. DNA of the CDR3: TGTGCCAGCAGACACGGGAACGTCGATGAGCAGTTCTTC.

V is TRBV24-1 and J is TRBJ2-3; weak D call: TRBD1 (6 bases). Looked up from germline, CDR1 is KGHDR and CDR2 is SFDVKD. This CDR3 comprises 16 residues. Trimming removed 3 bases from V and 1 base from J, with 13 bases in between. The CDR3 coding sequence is TGTGCCACCAGTGATGCCAGGGGTGAGGGCACAGATACGCAGTATTTT. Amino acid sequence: CATSDARGEGTDTQYF.

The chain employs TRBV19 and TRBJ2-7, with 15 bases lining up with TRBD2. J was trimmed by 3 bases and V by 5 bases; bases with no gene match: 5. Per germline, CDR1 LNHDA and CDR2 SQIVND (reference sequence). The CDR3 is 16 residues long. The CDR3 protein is CASSSGTSGRNYEQYF. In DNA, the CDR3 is TGTGCCAGTAGTTCCGGGACTAGCGGGAGGAACTACGAGCAGTACTTC.

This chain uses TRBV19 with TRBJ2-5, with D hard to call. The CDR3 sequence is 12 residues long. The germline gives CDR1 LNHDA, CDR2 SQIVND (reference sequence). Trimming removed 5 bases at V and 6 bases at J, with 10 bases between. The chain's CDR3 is CASSLVGKTQYF. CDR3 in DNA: TGTGCCAGTAGTTTAGTCGGTAAGACCCAGTACTTC.

The CDR3 DNA sequence: TGTGCCAGCGAGGCACTAGCGGGGGCCACAGATACGCAGTATTTT. Translation gives CASEALAGATDTQYF. The J gene is TRBJ2-3, the V gene TRBV19; 11 nucleotides agree with TRBD2. CDR1 LNHDA and CDR2 SQIVND come from the germline V gene (reference sequence). CDR3 size: 15 residues. The V segment lost 9 bases and the J segment 2 bases; nucleotides outside the gene matches: 7.

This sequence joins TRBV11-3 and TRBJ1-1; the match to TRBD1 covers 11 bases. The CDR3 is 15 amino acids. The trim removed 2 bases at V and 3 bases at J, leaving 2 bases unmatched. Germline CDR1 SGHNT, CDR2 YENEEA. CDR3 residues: CASSLRDRGDTEAFF. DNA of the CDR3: TGTGCCAGCAGCTTACGGGACAGGGGGGACACTGAAGCTTTCTTT.

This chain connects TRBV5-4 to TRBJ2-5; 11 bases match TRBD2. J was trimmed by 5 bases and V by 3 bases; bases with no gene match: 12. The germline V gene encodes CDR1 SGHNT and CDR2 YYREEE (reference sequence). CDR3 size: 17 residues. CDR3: CASSSPSLAGVGETQYF. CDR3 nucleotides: TGTGCCAGCAGCTCACCCTCACTAGCGGGAGTGGGGGAGACCCAGTACTTC.